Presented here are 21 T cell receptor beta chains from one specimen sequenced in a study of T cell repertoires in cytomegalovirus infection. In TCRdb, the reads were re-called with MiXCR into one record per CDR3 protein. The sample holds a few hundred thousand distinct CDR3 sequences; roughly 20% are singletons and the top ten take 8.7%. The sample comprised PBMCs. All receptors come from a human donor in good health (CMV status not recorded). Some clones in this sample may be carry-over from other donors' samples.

The chain's CDR3 is CAISGGTGETQYF. CDR3 DNA: TGTGCCATCAGCGGGGGGACCGGAGAGACCCAGTACTTC. V usage is TRBV10-3 and J usage is TRBJ2-5, with 7 bases identical to TRBD2. CDR1 is ENHRY, CDR2 SYGVKD, per germline. Losses at the gene ends were 6 bases for V and 4 bases for J; bases not matched to a gene: 5. The CDR3 is 13 residues long.

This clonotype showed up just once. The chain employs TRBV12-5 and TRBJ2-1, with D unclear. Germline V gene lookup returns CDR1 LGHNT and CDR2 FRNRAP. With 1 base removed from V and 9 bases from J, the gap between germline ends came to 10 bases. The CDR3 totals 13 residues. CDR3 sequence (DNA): TGTGCTAGTGGTTTGGAGGGTGTAGTTGAGCAGTTCTTC. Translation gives CASGLEGVVEQFF. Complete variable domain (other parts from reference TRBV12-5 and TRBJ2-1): DARVTQTPRHKVTEMGQEVTMRCQPILGHNTVFWYRQTMMQGLELLAYFRNRAPLDDSGMPKDRFSAEMPDATLATLKIQPSEPRDSAVYFCASGLEGVVEQFFGPGTRLTVL.

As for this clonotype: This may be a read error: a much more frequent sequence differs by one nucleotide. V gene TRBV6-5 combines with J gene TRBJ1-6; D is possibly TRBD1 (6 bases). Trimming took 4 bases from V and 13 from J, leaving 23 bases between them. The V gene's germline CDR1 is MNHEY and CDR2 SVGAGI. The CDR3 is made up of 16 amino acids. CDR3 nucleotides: TGTGCCAGCAGTTTACCCCAACATGGGGGCGAGGTCCCCCTCCACTTT. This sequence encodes CASSLPQHGGEVPLHF.

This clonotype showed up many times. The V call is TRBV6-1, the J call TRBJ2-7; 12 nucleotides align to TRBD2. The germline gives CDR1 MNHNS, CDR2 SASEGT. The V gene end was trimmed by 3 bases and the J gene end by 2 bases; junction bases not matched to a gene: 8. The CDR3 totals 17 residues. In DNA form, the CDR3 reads TGTGCCAGCAGTGACGATGGGACTAGCGGGTTCCCCTACGAGCAGTACTTC. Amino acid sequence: CASSDDGTSGFPYEQYF.

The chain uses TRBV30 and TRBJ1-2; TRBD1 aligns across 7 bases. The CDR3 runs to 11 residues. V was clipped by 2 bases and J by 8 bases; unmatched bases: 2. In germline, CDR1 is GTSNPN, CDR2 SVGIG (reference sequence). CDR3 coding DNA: TGTGCCTGGAGTTGGACAGGAGGCTACACCTTC. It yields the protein CAWSWTGGYTF. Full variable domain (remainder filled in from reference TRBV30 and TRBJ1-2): SQTIHQWPATLVQPVGSPLSLECTVEGTSNPNLYWYRQAAGRGLQLLFYSVGIGQISSEVPQNLSASRPQDRQFILSSKKLLLSDSGFYLCAWSWTGGYTFGSGTRLTVV.

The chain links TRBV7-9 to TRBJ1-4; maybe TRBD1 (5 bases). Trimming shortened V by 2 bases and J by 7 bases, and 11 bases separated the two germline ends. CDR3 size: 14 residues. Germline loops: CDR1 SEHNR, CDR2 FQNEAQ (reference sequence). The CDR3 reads CASSLNPGSEKLFF. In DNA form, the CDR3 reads TGTGCCAGCAGCTTAAACCCAGGGAGTGAAAAACTGTTTTTT.

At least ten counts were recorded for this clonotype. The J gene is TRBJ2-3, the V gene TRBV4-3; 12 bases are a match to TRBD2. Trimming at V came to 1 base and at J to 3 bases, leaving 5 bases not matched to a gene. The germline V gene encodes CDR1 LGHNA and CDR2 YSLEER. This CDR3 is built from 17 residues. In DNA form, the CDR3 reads TGCGCCAGCAGCCAAGGTCTAGCGGGAGGGCCGACAGATACGCAGTATTTT. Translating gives CASSQGLAGGPTDTQYF.

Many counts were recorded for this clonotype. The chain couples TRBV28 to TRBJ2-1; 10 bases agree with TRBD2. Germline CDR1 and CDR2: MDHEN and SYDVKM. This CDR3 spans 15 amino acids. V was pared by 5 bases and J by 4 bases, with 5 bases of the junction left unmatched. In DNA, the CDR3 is TGTGCCAGCAGTCCAGGACTAGCGGAATACAATGAGCAGTTCTTC. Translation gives CASSPGLAEYNEQFF.

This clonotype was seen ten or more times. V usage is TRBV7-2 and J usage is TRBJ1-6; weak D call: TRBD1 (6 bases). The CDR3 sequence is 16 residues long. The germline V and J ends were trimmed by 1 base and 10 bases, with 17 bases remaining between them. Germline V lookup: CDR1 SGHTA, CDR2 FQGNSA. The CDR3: CASSLVATGLRSPLHF. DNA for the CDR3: TGTGCCAGCAGCTTAGTGGCCACAGGGTTACGATCACCCCTCCACTTT.

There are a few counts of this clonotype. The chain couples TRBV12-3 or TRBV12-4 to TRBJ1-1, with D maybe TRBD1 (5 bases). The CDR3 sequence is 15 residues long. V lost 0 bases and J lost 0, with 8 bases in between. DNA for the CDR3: TGTGCCAGCAGTTTAGCCGACAGTATGAACACTGAAGCTTTCTTT. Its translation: CASSLADSMNTEAFF.

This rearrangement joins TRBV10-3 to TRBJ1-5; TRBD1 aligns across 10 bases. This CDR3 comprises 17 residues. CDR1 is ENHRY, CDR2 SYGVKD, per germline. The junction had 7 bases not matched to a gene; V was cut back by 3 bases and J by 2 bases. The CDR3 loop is CAISDWTGGEGNQPQHF. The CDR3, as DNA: TGTGCCATCAGTGATTGGACAGGGGGGGAGGGCAATCAGCCCCAGCATTTT.

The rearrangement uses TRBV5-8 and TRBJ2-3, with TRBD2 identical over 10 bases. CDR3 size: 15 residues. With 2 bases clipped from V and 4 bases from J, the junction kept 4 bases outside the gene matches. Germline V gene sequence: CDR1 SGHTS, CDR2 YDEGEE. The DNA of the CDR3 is TGTGCCAGCAGCTTAGCGGGGGGGGACGCAGATACGCAGTATTTT. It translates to CASSLAGGDADTQYF.

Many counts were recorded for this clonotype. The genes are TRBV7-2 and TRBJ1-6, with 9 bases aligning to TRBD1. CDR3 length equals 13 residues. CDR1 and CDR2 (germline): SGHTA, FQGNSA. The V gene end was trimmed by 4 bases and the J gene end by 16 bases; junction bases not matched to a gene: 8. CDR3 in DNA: TGTGCCAGCAGCTCCCGGGGGGGACAGGGACTCCACTTT. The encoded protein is CASSSRGGQGLHF.

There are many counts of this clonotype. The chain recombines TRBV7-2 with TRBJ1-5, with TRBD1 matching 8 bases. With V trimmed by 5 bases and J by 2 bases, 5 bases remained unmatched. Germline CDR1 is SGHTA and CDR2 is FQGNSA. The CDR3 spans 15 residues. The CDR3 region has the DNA TGTGCCAGCAGCCAGGACAGGGCTGGCAATCAGCCCCAGCATTTT. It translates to CASSQDRAGNQPQHF.

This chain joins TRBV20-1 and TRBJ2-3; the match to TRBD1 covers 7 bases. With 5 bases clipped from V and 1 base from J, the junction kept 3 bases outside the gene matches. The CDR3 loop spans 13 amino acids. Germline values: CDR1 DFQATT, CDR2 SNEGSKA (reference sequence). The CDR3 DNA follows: TGCAGTGCTGGTCAGGGGGGCACAGATACGCAGTATTTT. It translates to CSAGQGGTDTQYF.

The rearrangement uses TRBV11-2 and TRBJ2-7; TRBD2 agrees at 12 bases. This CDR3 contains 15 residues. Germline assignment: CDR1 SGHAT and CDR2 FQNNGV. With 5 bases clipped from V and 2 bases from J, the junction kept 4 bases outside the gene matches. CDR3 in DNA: TGTGCCAGCAGCGCTAGGACTAGCGGGACCTACGAGCAGTACTTC. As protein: CASSARTSGTYEQYF.

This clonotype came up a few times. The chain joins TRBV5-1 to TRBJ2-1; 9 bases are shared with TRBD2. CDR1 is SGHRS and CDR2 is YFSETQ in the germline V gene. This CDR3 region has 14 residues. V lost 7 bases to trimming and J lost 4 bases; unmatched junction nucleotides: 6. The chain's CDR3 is CASGGSGGYNEQFF. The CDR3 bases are TGCGCCAGCGGGGGGAGCGGGGGGTACAATGAGCAGTTCTTC.

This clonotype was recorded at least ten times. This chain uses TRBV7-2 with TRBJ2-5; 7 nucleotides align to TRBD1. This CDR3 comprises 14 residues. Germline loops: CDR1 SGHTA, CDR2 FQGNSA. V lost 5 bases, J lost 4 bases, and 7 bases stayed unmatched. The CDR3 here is CASSLNKGAETQYF. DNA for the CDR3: TGTGCCAGCAGCCTCAACAAGGGGGCAGAGACCCAGTACTTC.

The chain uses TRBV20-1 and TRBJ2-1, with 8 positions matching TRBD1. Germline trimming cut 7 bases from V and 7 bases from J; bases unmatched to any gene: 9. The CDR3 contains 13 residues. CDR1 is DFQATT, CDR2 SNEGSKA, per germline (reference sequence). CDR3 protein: CSVSGQAGNEQFF. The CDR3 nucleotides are TGCAGTGTCTCGGGACAGGCGGGGAATGAGCAGTTCTTC.

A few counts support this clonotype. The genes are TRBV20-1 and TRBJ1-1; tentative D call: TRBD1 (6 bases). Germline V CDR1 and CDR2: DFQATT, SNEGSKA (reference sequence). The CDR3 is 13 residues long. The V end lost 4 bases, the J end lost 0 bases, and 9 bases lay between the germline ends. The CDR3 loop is CSATGQLNTEAFF. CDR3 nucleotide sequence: TGCAGTGCTACTGGACAGCTGAACACTGAAGCTTTCTTT.

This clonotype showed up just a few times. The CDR3 sequence is CASHEDQGRLNTEAFF. The CDR3 bases are TGTGCCAGCCATGAGGACCAGGGCAGACTGAACACTGAAGCTTTCTTT. The chain carries TRBV6-2 or TRBV6-3 and TRBJ1-1; TRBD1 might be the D (5 bases). The CDR3 covers 16 residues. The V end was cut by 8 bases, the J end by 0 bases, with 19 bases between. The germline gives CDR1 MNHEY, CDR2 SVGEGT.